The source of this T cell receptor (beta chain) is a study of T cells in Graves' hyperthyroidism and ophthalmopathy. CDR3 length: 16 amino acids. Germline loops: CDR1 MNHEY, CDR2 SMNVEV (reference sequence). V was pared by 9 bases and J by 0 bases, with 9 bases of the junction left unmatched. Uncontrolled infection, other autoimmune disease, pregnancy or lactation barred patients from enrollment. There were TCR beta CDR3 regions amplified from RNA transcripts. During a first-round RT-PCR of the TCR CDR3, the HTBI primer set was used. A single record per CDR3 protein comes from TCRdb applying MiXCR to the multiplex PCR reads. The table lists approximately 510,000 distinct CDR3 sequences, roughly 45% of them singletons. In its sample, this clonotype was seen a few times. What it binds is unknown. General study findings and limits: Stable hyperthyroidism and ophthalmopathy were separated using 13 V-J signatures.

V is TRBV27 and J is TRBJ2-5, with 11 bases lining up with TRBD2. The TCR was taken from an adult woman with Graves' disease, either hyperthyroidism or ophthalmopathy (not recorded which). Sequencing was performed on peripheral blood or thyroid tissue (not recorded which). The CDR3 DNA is TGTGCCAGGAGGGATGCTAGCGGGAGGTACCAAGAGACCCAGTACTTC. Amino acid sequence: CARRDASGRYQETQYF.